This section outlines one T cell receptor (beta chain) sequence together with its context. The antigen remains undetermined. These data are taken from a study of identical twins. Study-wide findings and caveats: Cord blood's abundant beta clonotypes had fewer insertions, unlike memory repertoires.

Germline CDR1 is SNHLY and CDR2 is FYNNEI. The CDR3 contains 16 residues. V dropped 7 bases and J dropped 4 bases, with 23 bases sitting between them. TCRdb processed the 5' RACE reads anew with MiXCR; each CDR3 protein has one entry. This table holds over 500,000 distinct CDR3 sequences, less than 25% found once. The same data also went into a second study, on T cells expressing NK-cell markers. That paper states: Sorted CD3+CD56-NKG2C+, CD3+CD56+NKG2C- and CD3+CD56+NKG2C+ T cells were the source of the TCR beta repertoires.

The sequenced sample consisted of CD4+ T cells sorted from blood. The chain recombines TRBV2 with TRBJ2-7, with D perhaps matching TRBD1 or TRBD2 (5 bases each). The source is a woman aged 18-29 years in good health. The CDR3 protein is CASKRGLGGPRYEQYF. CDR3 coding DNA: TGTGCCAGCAAGAGGGGTCTAGGAGGCCCCCGGTACGAGCAGTACTTC. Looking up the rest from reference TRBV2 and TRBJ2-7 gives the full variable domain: EPEVTQTPSHQVTQMGQEVILRCVPISNHLYFYWYRQILGQKVEFLVSFYNNEISEKSEIFDDQFSVERPDGSNFTLKIRSTKLEDSAMYFCASKRGLGGPRYEQYFGPGTRLTVT.